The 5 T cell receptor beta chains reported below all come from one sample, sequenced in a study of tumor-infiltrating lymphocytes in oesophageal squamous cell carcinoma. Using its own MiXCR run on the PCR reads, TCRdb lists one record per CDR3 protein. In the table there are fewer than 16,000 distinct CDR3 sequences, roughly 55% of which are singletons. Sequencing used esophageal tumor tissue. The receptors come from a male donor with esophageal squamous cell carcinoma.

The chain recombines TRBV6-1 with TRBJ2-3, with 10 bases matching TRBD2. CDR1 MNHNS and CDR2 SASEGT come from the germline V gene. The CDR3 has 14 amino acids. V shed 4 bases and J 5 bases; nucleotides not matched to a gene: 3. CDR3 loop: CASSVSGRIDTQYF. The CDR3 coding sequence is TGTGCCAGCAGTGTTAGCGGGAGGATAGATACGCAGTATTTT.

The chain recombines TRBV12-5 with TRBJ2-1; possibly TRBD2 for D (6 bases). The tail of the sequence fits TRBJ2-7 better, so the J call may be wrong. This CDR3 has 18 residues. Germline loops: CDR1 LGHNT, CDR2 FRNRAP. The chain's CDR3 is CASGSALADRVSYNEQYF. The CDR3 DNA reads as TGTGCTAGTGGTTCCGCCTTAGCGGACCGGGTCTCCTACAATGAGCAGTACTTC.

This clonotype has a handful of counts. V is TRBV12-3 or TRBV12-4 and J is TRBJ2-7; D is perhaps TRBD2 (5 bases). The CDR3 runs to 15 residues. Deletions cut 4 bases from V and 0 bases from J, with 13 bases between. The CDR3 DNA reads TGTGCCAGCAGTTACTCAAGAGGGATCTCCTACGAGCAGTACTTC. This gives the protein CASSYSRGISYEQYF.

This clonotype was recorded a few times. DNA for the CDR3: TGTGCCAGTAGTATGGTTTTAGAGTCACCCCTCCACTTT. Protein product: CASSMVLESPLHF. The chain has TRBV19 and TRBJ1-6; D is unclear. CDR1 and CDR2 from the germline V gene are LNHDA and SQIVND (reference sequence). CDR3 size: 13 residues. V dropped 3 bases and J dropped 10 bases, with 10 bases sitting between them. The full variable domain, with the rest looked up from reference TRBV19 and TRBJ1-6, is DGGITQSPKYLFRKEGQNVTLSCEQNLNHDAMYWYRQDPGQGLRLIYYSQIVNDFQKGDIAEGYSVSREKKESFPLTVTSAQKNPTAFYLCASSMVLESPLHFGNGTRLTVT.

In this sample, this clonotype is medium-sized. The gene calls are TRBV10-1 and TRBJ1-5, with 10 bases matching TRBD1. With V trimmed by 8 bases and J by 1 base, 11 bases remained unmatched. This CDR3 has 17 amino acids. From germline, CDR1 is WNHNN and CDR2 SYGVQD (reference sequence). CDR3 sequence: CASFNPGTGESNQPQHF. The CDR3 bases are TGCGCCAGCTTCAACCCCGGGACAGGGGAAAGCAATCAGCCCCAGCATTTT.